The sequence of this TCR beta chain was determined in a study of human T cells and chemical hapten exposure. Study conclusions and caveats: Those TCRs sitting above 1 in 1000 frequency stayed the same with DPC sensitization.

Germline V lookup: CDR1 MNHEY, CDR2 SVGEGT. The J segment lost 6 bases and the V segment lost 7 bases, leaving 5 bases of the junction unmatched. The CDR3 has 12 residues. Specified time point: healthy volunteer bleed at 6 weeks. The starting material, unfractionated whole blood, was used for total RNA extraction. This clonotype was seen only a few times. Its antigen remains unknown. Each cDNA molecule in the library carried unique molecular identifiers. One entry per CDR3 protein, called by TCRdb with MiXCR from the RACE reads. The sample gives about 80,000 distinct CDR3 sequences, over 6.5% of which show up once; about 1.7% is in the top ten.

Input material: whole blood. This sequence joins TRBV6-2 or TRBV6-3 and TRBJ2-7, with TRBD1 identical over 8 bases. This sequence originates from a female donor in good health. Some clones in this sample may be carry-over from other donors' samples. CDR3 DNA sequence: TGTGCCAGCACCTGGACAGGGCGCGAGCAGTACTTC. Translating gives CASTWTGREQYF.